Sequencing of this T cell receptor beta chain was carried out in a study of blood T cell repertoires in COVID-19. Overall study: The origin of the acute and convalescent COVID-19 samples was the United States, Italy and Spain. Sources were T cells, B-cell-depleted T cells, or PBMCs; the material itself was cDNA or gDNA.

It was during active infection that Seattle patients were enrolled and then longitudinally followed. The CDR3 has 14 amino acids. With 3 bases removed from V and 2 bases from J, the gap between germline ends came to 11 bases. Germline V gene sequence: CDR1 SGHRS, CDR2 YFSETQ. Per the authors' pipeline: How many nucleated cells were present was estimated from reference gene primer amplification. Repertoires were generated with immunoSEQ multiplex PCR, while TCRdb's copy carries only in-frame clones and drops some. The V and J calls and clone size come from that table; D and trimming were worked out from the DNA. The sample has tens of thousands of clones, approximately 74% seen once.

Sequencing was carried out using peripheral blood. The clonotype was recovered from a man between 65 and 79 years old with COVID-19, enrolled during active disease. This chain joins TRBV5-1 and TRBJ2-5, with D possibly matching TRBD2 (5 bases). The CDR3: CASSWSPGQETQYF. The CDR3 DNA reads as TGCGCCAGCAGCTGGAGTCCGGGACAAGAGACCCAGTACTTC.